What follows is one TCR beta chain and its context. The germline CDR1 and CDR2 sequences are MNHEY and SVGAGI. V was pared by 8 bases and J by 5 bases, with 10 bases of the junction left unmatched. This CDR3 is built from 15 residues. The sample is drawn from a study of blood T cell repertoires in COVID-19. Study-wide background: Samples of COVID-19 (acute and convalescent) were obtained from the United States, Italy and Spain.

The authors' processing: Amplification with reference gene primers provided the estimates of nucleated cell counts. Produced via immunoSEQ multiplex PCR; TCRdb's table is partial and in-frame only. D and trimming were read from the DNA, whereas the V and J calls and clone size are those reported in that table. The table records some 100,000 clones, under 90% of them present only once. The receptor's source is a human donor with active COVID-19. The donor label of this sample is uncertain. Sequenced: peripheral blood. The chain combines TRBV6-5 with TRBJ2-5; 11 nucleotides line up with TRBD2. The CDR3 nucleotides read TGTGCCAGCTCCTCCCTAGCGGGGGGTCGTGAGACCCAGTACTTC. It specifies CASSSLAGGRETQYF.